The rows below give T cell receptor beta chains drawn from one sample of a study of glioma-infiltrating T cells after dendritic cell vaccination. This table comes from immunoSEQ multiplex PCR, and its TCRdb copy is limited to in-frame clones, with some not included. The repertoire consists of 49,000 or so clones, with 85% occurring once and the leading ten covering more than 9.5%. Sequences were derived from blood, sampled before dendritic cell vaccination. Receptors originate from a human donor with glioblastoma. Both conserved end residues are trimmed from each CDR3. D genes are given only for firm matches.

CDR3 protein: ASSLALSGKGGEQY
D gene: TRBD2
V gene: TRBV7-2

CDR3 protein: ASSPGSHQGYT
D gene: -
V gene: TRBV5-5

CDR3 protein: ASRSQGEVYGYT
D gene: -
V gene: TRBV28

CDR3 protein: ASSILAGEAGELF
D gene: TRBD2
V gene: TRBV6-6

CDR3 protein: ASSPEDDYGYT
D gene: -
V gene: TRBV18

CDR3 protein: ARKEQLRTEAF
D gene: -
V gene: TRBV30

CDR3 protein: ASSPTRAGENYGYT
D gene: -
V gene: TRBV18

CDR3 protein: ASSAAQGAREQY
D gene: TRBD1
V gene: TRBV5-1

CDR3 protein: ASSRATSGRAHEQF
D gene: TRBD2
V gene: TRBV11-2

CDR3 protein: ASSLAIPRGTDTQY
D gene: -
V gene: TRBV7-2

CDR3 protein: ASSAVGPYGYT
D gene: -
V gene: TRBV7-2

CDR3 protein: ASSVSGQVNTEAF
D gene: TRBD1
V gene: TRBV2

CDR3 protein: ASSLDSATNEKLF
D gene: -
V gene: TRBV5-4

CDR3 protein: ASRAAVNYGYT
D gene: -
V gene: TRBV6-6

CDR3 protein: ASSLNALAGNEQF
D gene: -
V gene: TRBV27

CDR3 protein: ASSRDGEYGYT
D gene: -
V gene: TRBV6-5

CDR3 protein: ASSGRNRNTEAF
D gene: -
V gene: TRBV25-1

CDR3 protein: ASSSDSSNQPQH
D gene: -
V gene: TRBV5-6

CDR3 protein: ASSQQGVLTEAF
D gene: TRBD1
V gene: TRBV5-1

CDR3 protein: ARETDSSGYT
D gene: -
V gene: TRBV6-4

CDR3 protein: ASSFVAGGSYNEQF
D gene: TRBD2
V gene: TRBV5-6

CDR3 protein: ASSLRQGLSYEQY
D gene: TRBD1
V gene: TRBV5-6

CDR3 protein: ASSRDRVQNTEAF
D gene: -
V gene: TRBV7-2

CDR3 protein: ASSLPGTGVGYT
D gene: TRBD1
V gene: TRBV5-4

CDR3 protein: ASSQARGTSTGELF
D gene: -
V gene: TRBV4-1

CDR3 protein: ASWDRGGTEAF
D gene: TRBD1
V gene: TRBV19

CDR3 protein: ASSSRGGNQETQY
D gene: TRBD2
V gene: TRBV11-3

CDR3 protein: ASIRRDGADTQY
D gene: -
V gene: TRBV7-2

CDR3 protein: ASSMTGGSYEQY
D gene: TRBD1
V gene: TRBV19

CDR3 protein: ASSLGLDADTQY
D gene: -
V gene: TRBV5-1

CDR3 protein: ASRDTGTGAF
D gene: -
V gene: TRBV6-1

CDR3 protein: AWSETGMSYT
D gene: TRBD1
V gene: TRBV30

CDR3 protein: ASSLLRTGGRNEQF
D gene: TRBD1
V gene: TRBV27

CDR3 protein: ASSLVETGGETQY
D gene: -
V gene: TRBV7-2

CDR3 protein: ASSVQGRSPDEQY
D gene: -
V gene: TRBV9

CDR3 protein: ATSASTSWGETQY
D gene: -
V gene: TRBV15

CDR3 protein: ASSYRTGRDEKLF
D gene: TRBD1
V gene: TRBV6-5

CDR3 protein: ASRDRLNTGELF
D gene: -
V gene: TRBV7-6

CDR3 protein: ASLGPMREYYEQY
D gene: TRBD2
V gene: TRBV27

CDR3 protein: ASSQEPSGRAKGEQF
D gene: TRBD2
V gene: TRBV4-3

CDR3 protein: AWSGGDRNTEAF
D gene: -
V gene: TRBV30

CDR3 protein: ASSLEGVSNEQY
D gene: -
V gene: TRBV5-4

CDR3 protein: ASSEGTGGNEQY
D gene: TRBD1
V gene: TRBV9

CDR3 protein: ASSIGAGQGFYGYT
D gene: TRBD1
V gene: TRBV19

CDR3 protein: AWSVWGGGLETQY
D gene: -
V gene: TRBV30

CDR3 protein: ASSVDARDEQY
D gene: -
V gene: TRBV9

CDR3 protein: ASSQKVVTGPCSGNTIY
D gene: -
V gene: TRBV23-1

CDR3 protein: ASRDPRGSYNEQF
D gene: -
V gene: TRBV5-4